Below are 20 T cell receptor beta chains sequenced from a single sample in a study of technical replicates of blood from several donors. Produced via immunoSEQ multiplex PCR; TCRdb's table is partial and in-frame only. The table includes around 62,000 clones, roughly 98% detected once. Sample: T cells isolated from PBMCs. The receptors were gathered from a human donor in good health.

V gene TRBV29-1 combines with J gene TRBJ1-4, with D possibly matching TRBD1 (6 bases). The CDR3 length is 15 residues. Germline CDR1 SQVTM, CDR2 ANQGSEA. Deletions cut 7 bases from V and 1 base from J, with 16 bases between. Here the CDR3 DNA reads TGCAGCGCAGGGCAGGGGCGCGAAACTAATGAAAAACTGTTTTTT. This sequence encodes CSAGQGRETNEKLFF.

This clone was counted a single time. This chain uses TRBV6-4 with TRBJ2-1; TRBD2 agrees at 9 bases. Germline CDR1 is MRHNA and CDR2 is SNTAGT. The CDR3 extends over 15 amino acids. The ends lost 2 bases at V and 5 bases at J; junction bases unmatched: 4. CDR3 protein: CASSDGRGGHNEQFF. CDR3 DNA sequence: TGTGCCAGCAGTGACGGGCGGGGGGGTCACAATGAGCAGTTCTTC.

This sequence joins TRBV4-1 and TRBJ1-1; 7 bases match TRBD1. The ends lost 1 base at V and 1 base at J; junction bases unmatched: 9. This CDR3 has 17 residues. Germline V CDR1 and CDR2: MGHRA, YSYEKL. DNA of the CDR3: TGCGCCAGCAGCCAAGCGATTAGACCAGGGGGGAACACTGAAGCTTTCTTT. Translation gives CASSQAIRPGGNTEAFF.

CDR3 region: CASSGGSGHYNEQFF. CDR3 sequence (DNA): TGTGCCAGCAGTGGGGGTTCGGGACACTACAATGAGCAGTTCTTC. The chain is built from TRBV6-5 and TRBJ2-1; maybe TRBD1 (6 bases). Germline CDR1 reads MNHEY; CDR2 reads SVGAGI. The CDR3 length is 15 residues. Trimming removed 5 bases at V and 3 bases at J, with 14 bases between.

V gene TRBV5-6 combines with J gene TRBJ2-5; a possible D gene is TRBD1 (5 bases). Deletions cut 1 base from V and 5 bases from J, with 15 bases between. CDR1 SGHDT and CDR2 YYEEEE come from the germline V gene. The CDR3 runs 15 residues. CDR3 in amino acids: CASSLRPGSGETQYF. The CDR3 DNA is TGTGCCAGCAGCTTGAGACCCGGGTCAGGGGAGACCCAGTACTTC.

The chain joins TRBV29-1 to TRBJ1-5, with D maybe TRBD1 (5 bases). The CDR3 spans 13 residues. Germline lookup yields CDR1 SQVTM and CDR2 ANQGSEA. With 7 bases removed from V and 5 bases from J, the gap between germline ends came to 15 bases. The CDR3 loop reads CSEPGAGDQPQHF. Here the CDR3 DNA reads TGCAGCGAACCAGGAGCGGGGGATCAGCCCCAGCATTTT.

The rearrangement links TRBV7-9 to TRBJ2-3, with D perhaps TRBD1 (6 bases). Germline CDR1 SEHNR, CDR2 FQNEAQ (reference sequence). CDR3 size: 15 residues. Trimming removed 3 bases at V and 5 bases at J, with 15 bases between. The CDR3 sequence is CASSFVRGSGDTQYF. CDR3 sequence (DNA): TGTGCCAGCAGCTTTGTCAGGGGTTCCGGAGATACGCAGTATTTT. Full variable domain (rest looked up from reference TRBV7-9 and TRBJ2-3): DTGVSQNPRHKITKRGQNVTFRCDPISEHNRLYWYRQTLGQGPEFLTYFQNEAQLEKSRLLSDRFSAERPKGSFSTLEIQRTEQGDSAMYLCASSFVRGSGDTQYFGPGTRLTVL.

This clone was found once. V and J are TRBV4-1 and TRBJ2-1; D call uncertain. The CDR3 loop spans 13 amino acids. Germline V gene sequence: CDR1 MGHRA, CDR2 YSYEKL. V lost 4 bases and J lost 7, with 11 bases in between. CDR3 bases: TGCGCCAGCAGCCTGCCTGTCGGGAATGAGCAGTTCTTC. It yields the protein CASSLPVGNEQFF.

The rearrangement uses TRBV28 and TRBJ1-1, with D possibly TRBD1 on 5 matching bases. Germline-derived CDR1 and CDR2 are MDHEN and SYDVKM. The germline V and J ends were trimmed by 2 bases and 1 base, with 8 bases remaining between them. The CDR3 is 14 residues long. CDR3 sequence reads: CASSLTGGNTEAFF. The CDR3 DNA reads TGTGCCAGCAGTTTAACCGGGGGGAACACTGAAGCTTTCTTT.

The chain carries TRBV28 and TRBJ1-6; 8 bases map to TRBD1. The CDR3 runs 16 residues. From germline, CDR1 is MDHEN and CDR2 SYDVKM. With V trimmed by 5 bases and J by 8 bases, 11 bases remained unmatched. CDR3 in amino acids: CASSDHRGNQYSPLHF. CDR3 DNA: TGTGCCAGCAGTGACCACAGGGGGAATCAGTATTCACCCCTCCACTTT.

This clone was recorded once. The V and J genes are TRBV7-9 and TRBJ1-4, with D unresolved. Germline V gene data show CDR1 as SEHNR and CDR2 as FQNEAQ (reference sequence). This CDR3 contains 19 residues. The V and J ends lost 5 bases and 11 bases respectively, with 33 bases between them. This CDR3 reads CASSLSWIFSALEVAKLFF. The CDR3 DNA sequence: TGTGCCAGCAGCCTTTCTTGGATTTTCTCTGCCCTGGAGGTAGCGAAACTGTTTTTT.

The genes are TRBV9 and TRBJ2-3; weak D call: TRBD2 (6 bases). This CDR3 comprises 15 residues. Per the germline V gene, CDR1 is SGDLS and CDR2 is YYNGEE. The V gene lost 3 bases and the J gene lost 4 bases, with 15 bases spanning the gap. This CDR3 is CASSGAGALADTQYF. The CDR3 DNA reads TGTGCCAGCAGCGGAGCGGGCGCTCTCGCAGATACGCAGTATTTT.

The V gene is TRBV5-1, the J gene TRBJ2-3, with D maybe TRBD2 (5 bases). V was clipped by 4 bases and J by 0 bases, with 15 bases between them. The CDR3 sequence is 16 residues long. Germline V gives CDR1 SGHRS, CDR2 YFSETQ. CDR3 in amino acids: CASSPSTSVSTDTQYF. The CDR3 DNA reads as TGCGCCAGCAGCCCTTCTACTAGTGTTAGCACAGATACGCAGTATTTT.

V gene TRBV15 combines with J gene TRBJ1-4; D uncertain. V lost 1 base and J 5 bases, leaving 5 bases between the germline ends. Germline V gene sequence: CDR1 LNHNV, CDR2 YYDKDF (reference sequence). CDR3 length: 13 amino acids. The CDR3 nucleotides read TGTGCCACCAGCAGAGGAGGAAATGAAAAACTGTTTTTT. As protein: CATSRGGNEKLFF. Drawing the rest from reference TRBV15 and TRBJ1-4, the complete variable domain is DAMVIQNPRYQVTQFGKPVTLSCSQTLNHNVMYWYQQKSSQAPKLLFHYYDKDFNNEADTPDNFQSRRPNTSFCFLDIRSPGLGDTAMYLCATSRGGNEKLFFGSGTQLSVL.

This sequence joins TRBV9 and TRBJ1-5; 9 positions agree with TRBD1. CDR3 length equals 15 residues. J lost 6 bases, V lost 4 bases, and 8 bases had no gene match. Germline V lookup: CDR1 SGDLS, CDR2 YYNGEE. The CDR3 loop is CASSQWDRDGQPQHF. The CDR3 coding sequence is TGTGCCAGCAGCCAATGGGACAGGGACGGTCAGCCCCAGCATTTT.

This chain joins TRBV10-3 and TRBJ2-3, with 10 bases fitting TRBD2. CDR1 and CDR2 (germline): ENHRY, SYGVKD. V shed 5 bases and J 5 bases; nucleotides not matched to a gene: 7. The CDR3 runs 15 residues. The CDR3 spells CAISLAGAGGDTQYF. The CDR3 DNA reads as TGTGCCATCAGTCTAGCGGGGGCAGGGGGAGATACGCAGTATTTT.

J is TRBJ2-7 and V is TRBV6-5; the D is unclear. The CDR3 spans 15 residues. The V and J ends lost 0 bases and 3 bases respectively, with 12 bases between them. Germline CDR1 is MNHEY and CDR2 is SVGAGI. The CDR3 region is CASSYSMGALYEQYF. DNA of the CDR3: TGTGCCAGCAGTTACTCAATGGGCGCCCTCTACGAGCAGTACTTC.

V usage is TRBV7-9 and J usage is TRBJ2-7; TRBD2 is a possible D gene (7 bases). Germline V gives CDR1 SEHNR, CDR2 FQNEAQ (reference sequence). V lost 4 bases and J lost 3, with 25 bases in between. The CDR3 contains 18 residues. The CDR3 protein is CASSSVGGTGALGYEQYF. The CDR3 DNA sequence: TGTGCCAGCAGCTCGGTCGGGGGGACGGGGGCTTTGGGCTACGAGCAGTACTTC.

This chain joins TRBV7-9 and TRBJ2-7, with a possible D match to TRBD1 (5 bases). The length of the CDR3 is 16 residues. Trimming shortened V by 2 bases and J by 2 bases, and 16 bases separated the two germline ends. CDR1 is SEHNR and CDR2 is FQNEAQ in the germline V gene (reference sequence). CDR3: CASSLSDAGQPYEQYF. The CDR3, as DNA: TGTGCCAGCAGCTTAAGTGATGCAGGACAACCCTACGAGCAGTACTTC. Combining the CDR3 with reference TRBV7-9 and TRBJ2-7 gives the whole variable domain DTGVSQNPRHKITKRGQNVTFRCDPISEHNRLYWYRQTLGQGPEFLTYFQNEAQLEKSRLLSDRFSAERPKGSFSTLEIQRTEQGDSAMYLCASSLSDAGQPYEQYFGPGTRLTVT.

The rearrangement links TRBV28 to TRBJ1-1; D is ambiguous. Germline CDR1 and CDR2: MDHEN and SYDVKM. The germline V and J ends were trimmed by 4 bases and 11 bases, with 14 bases remaining between them. The CDR3 runs 12 residues. The CDR3 sequence: CASSSFEFRAFF. The CDR3 DNA follows: TGTGCCAGCAGTTCATTCGAGTTCCGGGCTTTCTTT.